These T cell receptor beta chains were read from a single sample in a study of T cells after yellow fever vaccination. TCRdb recomputed calls from the 5' RACE reads with MiXCR, one row per CDR3 protein. The sample includes around 550,000 distinct CDR3 sequences, over 15% of them seen just once. The sequences come from PBMCs, collected 15 days after the yellow fever booster vaccination. The origin of the receptors is a man under 40 who received the YFV17D yellow fever vaccine. Each CDR3 is given with its conserved first and last residue. Each record gives: J gene, clone size, V gene, D gene, CDR3 protein, CDR3 DNA. D genes are given only for firm matches. Some rows mark clone size as missing; the rest say once, few, many or name a class of expanded clone.

TRBJ2-1 | many | TRBV20-1 | TRBD1 | CSILHGQGGNEQFF | TGCAGCATCCTTCACGGACAGGGGGGGAATGAGCAGTTCTTC
TRBJ2-1 | few | TRBV10-3 | - | CAISESSYNEQFF | TGTGCCATCAGTGAAAGCTCGTACAATGAGCAGTTCTTC
TRBJ2-5 | many | TRBV6-1 | - | CASSLSLGQETQYF | TGTGCCAGCAGTCTGAGCCTGGGGCAAGAGACCCAGTACTTC
TRBJ2-1 | few | TRBV7-7 | - | CASSSGPLVGPNEQFF | TGTGCCAGCAGCTCGGGACCCTTGGTGGGACCCAATGAGCAGTTCTTC
TRBJ2-5 | many | TRBV7-3 | - | CASSFGQQETQYF | TGTGCCAGCAGCTTTGGACAACAAGAGACCCAGTACTTC
TRBJ2-7 | - | TRBV9 | - | CASSAGGDHTYEQYF | TGTGCCAGCAGCGCCGGTGGGGACCACACCTACGAGCAGTACTTC
TRBJ2-5 | few | TRBV6-5 | - | CASSHPGVEETQYF | TGTGCCAGCAGCCACCCAGGAGTCGAAGAGACCCAGTACTTC
TRBJ2-7 | few | TRBV20-1 | TRBD2 | CSARWLAGVYEQYF | TGCAGTGCTAGATGGCTAGCGGGAGTCTACGAGCAGTACTTC
TRBJ2-7 | - | TRBV5-1 | TRBD2 | CASSSGTTKPYEQYF | TGCGCCAGCAGCTCTGGGACTACTAAACCTTACGAGCAGTACTTC
TRBJ2-7 | - | TRBV6-2/TRBV6-3 | TRBD2 | CASSYGAGRRDEQYF | TGTGCCAGCAGTTACGGTGCCGGGAGGCGAGACGAGCAGTACTTC
TRBJ2-1 | few | TRBV11-2 | - | CASSYGGTNEQFF | TGTGCCAGCAGCTATGGGGGGACTAATGAGCAGTTCTTC
TRBJ2-1 | - | TRBV7-3 | TRBD1 | CASSLIGQGDDEQFF | TGTGCCAGCAGCTTAATTGGACAGGGAGACGATGAGCAGTTCTTC
TRBJ2-7 | few | TRBV3-1 | TRBD2 | CASSQDGEGSYEQYF | TGTGCCAGCAGCCAAGATGGGGAGGGCTCCTACGAGCAGTACTTC
TRBJ2-2 | - | TRBV20-1 | - | CSARSGTRGGELFF | TGCAGTGCTAGATCCGGGACACGGGGCGGGGAGCTGTTTTTT
TRBJ2-2 | - | TRBV9 | TRBD2 | CASSVSGTSVTGELFF | TGTGCCAGCAGCGTCTCTGGGACTAGCGTCACCGGGGAGCTGTTTTTT
TRBJ2-1 | - | TRBV9 | TRBD2 | CASTTSRELREQFF | TGTGCCAGCACGACTAGCCGGGAACTTAGGGAGCAGTTCTTC
TRBJ1-2 | - | TRBV6-2/TRBV6-3 | TRBD1 | CASSDPRKGASIYGYTF | TGTGCCAGCAGCGACCCCCGGAAGGGGGCGAGTATATATGGCTACACCTTC
TRBJ2-1 | - | TRBV20-1 | - | CSADKAGWSYNEQFF | TGCAGTGCTGACAAGGCGGGATGGTCGTACAATGAGCAGTTCTTC
TRBJ2-7 | - | TRBV29-1 | - | CSVVAGNYEQYF | TGCAGCGTTGTAGCAGGGAACTACGAGCAGTACTTC
TRBJ2-7 | few | TRBV7-9 | - | CASGTRPYEQYF | TGTGCCAGCGGGACCCGTCCCTACGAGCAGTACTTC
TRBJ2-1 | few | TRBV6-5 | TRBD1 | CASSLQGTDEQFF | TGTGCCAGCAGTTTACAGGGGACCGATGAGCAGTTCTTC
TRBJ1-2 | - | TRBV12-3/TRBV12-4 | - | CASSRGVSDGYTF | TGTGCCAGCAGCCGTGGGGTTTCTGATGGCTACACCTTC
TRBJ2-4 | many | TRBV6-2/TRBV6-3 | - | CASSNHRPLGIAKNIQYF | TGTGCCAGCAGTAACCACCGACCCCTGGGGATAGCCAAAAACATTCAGTACTTC
TRBJ2-1 | - | TRBV12-3/TRBV12-4 | - | CASSFAGERYEQFF | TGTGCCAGCAGTTTTGCAGGGGAGAGATATGAGCAGTTCTTC
TRBJ2-1 | few | TRBV20-1 | - | CSARLGRTYNEQFF | TGCAGTGCTAGATTGGGACGGACATACAATGAGCAGTTCTTC
TRBJ1-1 | few | TRBV2 | TRBD1 | CASSGDRPRGAFF | TGTGCCAGCAGCGGGGACAGGCCCAGAGGGGCTTTCTTT
TRBJ2-6 | - | TRBV7-2 | - | CASRTQGGANVLTF | TGTGCCAGCAGAACGCAGGGTGGGGCCAACGTCCTGACTTTC
TRBJ2-5 | few | TRBV4-3 | - | CASSQVQKAETQYF | TGCGCCAGCAGCCAAGTGCAGAAGGCAGAGACCCAGTACTTC
TRBJ2-3 | - | TRBV6-5 | - | CASSYSNGGSTDTQYF | TGTGCCAGCAGTTACTCGAACGGTGGGAGCACAGATACGCAGTATTTT
TRBJ2-1 | few | TRBV7-2 | - | CASSLEAGGQQFF | TGTGCCAGCAGCTTAGAAGCAGGAGGTCAGCAGTTCTTC
TRBJ2-1 | - | TRBV6-2/TRBV6-3 | - | CASSYVRGETPWHEQFF | TGTGCCAGCAGTTACGTACGCGGGGAGACCCCCTGGCATGAGCAGTTCTTC
TRBJ2-5 | few | TRBV20-1 | TRBD1 | CSARDPTGKETQYF | TGCAGTGCTAGAGACCCGACAGGGAAAGAGACCCAGTACTTC
TRBJ1-2 | - | TRBV12-3/TRBV12-4 | - | CASSSARRFYSDGYTF | TGTGCCAGCAGTTCGGCCAGAAGGTTTTATTCGGACGGCTACACCTTC
TRBJ2-7 | few | TRBV6-2/TRBV6-3 | TRBD2 | CASSRSGSIYEQYF | TGTGCCAGCAGCCGAAGCGGGAGTATATACGAGCAGTACTTC